The clone carrying this T cell receptor (beta chain) came up a few times. Some clones are missing from TCRdb's copy, which holds only in-frame ones; the method was immunoSEQ multiplex PCR. Of tens of thousands of clones listed, 88% were seen once; the top ten hold about 15%. The sample originates from a study of control samples from healthy donors and cancer patients. The origin of this receptor is a woman between 65 and 79 years old in good health. Sequencing used blood.

The CDR3 bases are TGTGCCAGTAGTATTGGTTCGGGCACTGAAGCTTTCTTT. Translated: CASSIGSGTEAFF. The gene calls are TRBV19 and TRBJ1-1; D remains unclear. Germline V gives CDR1 LNHDA, CDR2 SQIVND (reference sequence). The CDR3 is 13 amino acids. V shed 3 bases and J shed 4 bases, with 9 bases lying between them.